The rows below give T cell receptor beta chains drawn from one sample of a study of T cell responses to AZD1222 COVID-19 vaccine. Profiled with immunoSEQ multiplex PCR; TCRdb holds only in-frame clones, not every one. The sample has some 130,000 clones; around 90% are singletons. The material sequenced was peripheral blood, taken on day 0 of AZD1222 vaccination. The source of these receptors is an adult in good health. CDR3s leave out the opening cysteine and the closing phenylalanine or tryptophan. Each record gives: V gene, clone size, J gene, D gene, CDR3 protein. D genes are given only for firm matches. For some rows the clone size is stated as once, few or many, or as a class when expanded; others skip it.

>TRBV19|.|TRBJ1-5|TRBD1
ASSYSNRGRGNQPQH
>TRBV23-1|.|TRBJ2-5|.
ANHPDRRGLWTQY
>TRBV5-6|.|TRBJ2-3|TRBD2
ASSNELAGDTDTQY
>TRBV11-2|.|TRBJ1-2|TRBD1
ASSTRTGYGYT
>TRBV27|.|TRBJ2-2|.
ASSLGGYTGELF
>TRBV3-1/TRBV3-2|.|TRBJ2-7|.
ASSYGTVGSYEQY
>TRBV3-1/TRBV3-2|.|TRBJ1-1|.
AGKKLGGGEGTEAF
>TRBV11-2|.|TRBJ1-5|.
ASSLDLADQPQH
>TRBV2|.|TRBJ1-1|.
ASSVRNMNTEAF
>TRBV6-6|once|TRBJ1-2|.
ATPWGGGYT